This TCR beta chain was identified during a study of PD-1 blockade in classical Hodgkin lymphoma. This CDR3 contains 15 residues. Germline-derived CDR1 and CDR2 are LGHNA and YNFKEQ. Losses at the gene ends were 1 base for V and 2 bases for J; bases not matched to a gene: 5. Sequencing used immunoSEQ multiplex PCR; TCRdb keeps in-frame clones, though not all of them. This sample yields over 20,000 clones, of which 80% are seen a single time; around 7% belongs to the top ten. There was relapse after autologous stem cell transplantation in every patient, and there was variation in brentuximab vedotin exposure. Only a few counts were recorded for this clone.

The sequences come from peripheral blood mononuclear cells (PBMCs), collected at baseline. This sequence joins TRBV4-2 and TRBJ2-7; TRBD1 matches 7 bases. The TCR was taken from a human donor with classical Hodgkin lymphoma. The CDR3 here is CASSQVQQGPYEQYF. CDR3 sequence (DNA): TGTGCCAGCAGCCAAGTACAACAGGGGCCCTACGAGCAGTACTTC.